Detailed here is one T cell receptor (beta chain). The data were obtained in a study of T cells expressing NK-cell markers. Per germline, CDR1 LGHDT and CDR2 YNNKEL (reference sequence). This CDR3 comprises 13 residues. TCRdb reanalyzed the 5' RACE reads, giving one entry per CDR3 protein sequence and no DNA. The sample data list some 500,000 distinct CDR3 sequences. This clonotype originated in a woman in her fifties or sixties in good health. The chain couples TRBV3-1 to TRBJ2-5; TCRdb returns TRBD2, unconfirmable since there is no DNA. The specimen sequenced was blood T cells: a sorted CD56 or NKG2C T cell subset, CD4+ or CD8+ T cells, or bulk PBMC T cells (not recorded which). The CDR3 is CASRVGGRETQYF.